This TCR beta chain was retrieved from a study of cytomegalovirus exposure and HLA in healthy donors (dated by TCRdb to 2015 to 2018). Study-level background: According to a later analysis, one platform produced both the 120 validation repertoires and the approximately 660 repertoires of the first cohort. The study aimed to test whether signatures of past pathogen exposure could be identified by cataloging public T cell receptors. A separate validation cohort of roughly 110 different subjects was used in addition to the approximately 610-subject first cohort. The study combined high-throughput TCR immunosequencing, statistical association of individual TCRs with disease status, and machine learning to predict cytomegalovirus infection status. General findings and caveats noted by the study authors: The authors suggested that the approach could potentially be extended to other disease states and immunological phenotypes. A total of fewer than 200 TCR beta chains were listed by the study as associated with cytomegalovirus. A few of the identified cytomegalovirus-associated TCR beta chains were confirmed in vitro to be specific for cytomegalovirus antigens. The classifier was reported to diagnose cytomegalovirus status with high specificity and sensitivity in both the original and validation cohorts. Across donors, most TCR sequences were observed very rarely, whereas some public TCRs were present in many individuals. A later analysis lacked HLA typing for the validation cohort, so it scored co-occurrence in that cohort across all 130 or so repertoires. Of the cluster scores, 85% to 95% were above 0 in a later analysis, which found that TCRs clustered in the first cohort also tended to co-occur in the 130 or so validation repertoires.

The receptor library was made with the immunoSEQ multiplex PCR assay. The study's own analysis went as follows. A statistical classification framework was built to diagnose cytomegalovirus status from the catalog of TCR beta chain sequences. In its TCRdb copy, this immuneACCESS table keeps in-frame sequences only and misses some clones. Where compared with another copy, unresolved V genes explain less than half of these, and the others have no known cause. The DNA gave D and trimming, while V, J and clone size come from that table. The sample table contains about 140,000 clones; only one count was recorded for roughly 93% of them. Approximately 2% of the sample comes from the top ten. Separate from the roughly 700-subject first cohort, the validation cohort of about 120 subjects was the group to which the donors belonged. Details on this clone: Its cognate antigen has yet to be identified. The record has no base qualities; no much larger clone is one base away.

The sequencing sample was made of PBMCs. This clonotype was obtained from a man younger than 35 in good health and CMV-seropositive.

The CDR3 protein is CASSLFRAGGTDTQYF. DNA sequence: TGTGCCAGCAGTTTATTCCGAGCGGGGGGCACAGATACGCAGTATTTT. The V and J genes are TRBV28 and TRBJ2-3; 8 bases in between match TRBD2. Reading from cysteine to phenylalanine, the CDR3 counts 16 amino acids. Only the CDR3 region is kept as DNA, spanning 48 bases read in frame from base 1. The germline V gene supplies CDR1 MDHEN and CDR2 SYDVKM. Germline trimming: 1 base from V, 1 base from J; junction bases outside gene matches: 4.